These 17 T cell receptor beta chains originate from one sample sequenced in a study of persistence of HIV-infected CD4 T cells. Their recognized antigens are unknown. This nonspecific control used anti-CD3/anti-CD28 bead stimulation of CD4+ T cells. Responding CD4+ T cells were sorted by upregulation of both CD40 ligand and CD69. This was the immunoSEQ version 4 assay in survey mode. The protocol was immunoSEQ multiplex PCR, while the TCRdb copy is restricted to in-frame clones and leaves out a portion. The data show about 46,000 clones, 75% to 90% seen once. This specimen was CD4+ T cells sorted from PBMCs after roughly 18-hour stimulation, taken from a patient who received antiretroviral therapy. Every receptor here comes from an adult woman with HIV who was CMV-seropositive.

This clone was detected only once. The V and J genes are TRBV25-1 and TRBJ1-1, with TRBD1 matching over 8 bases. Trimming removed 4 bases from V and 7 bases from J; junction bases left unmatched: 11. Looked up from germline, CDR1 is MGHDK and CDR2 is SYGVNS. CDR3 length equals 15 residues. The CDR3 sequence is CASSGSFSGTGEAFF. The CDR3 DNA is TGTGCCAGCAGTGGTTCCTTCTCCGGGACAGGTGAAGCTTTCTTT.

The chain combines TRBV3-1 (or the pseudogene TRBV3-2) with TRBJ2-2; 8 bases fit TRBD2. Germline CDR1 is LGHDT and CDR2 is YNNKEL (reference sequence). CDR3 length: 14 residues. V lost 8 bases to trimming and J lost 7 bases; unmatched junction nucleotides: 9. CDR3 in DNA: TGTGCCAGCGCGCCGGGGGGGCGTCACGGGGAGCTGTTTTTT. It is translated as CASAPGGRHGELFF.

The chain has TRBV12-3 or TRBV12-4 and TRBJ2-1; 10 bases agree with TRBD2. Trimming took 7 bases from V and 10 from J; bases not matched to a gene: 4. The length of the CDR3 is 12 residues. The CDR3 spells CASNTGLAEQFF. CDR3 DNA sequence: TGTGCCAGCAACACGGGACTAGCGGAGCAGTTCTTC.

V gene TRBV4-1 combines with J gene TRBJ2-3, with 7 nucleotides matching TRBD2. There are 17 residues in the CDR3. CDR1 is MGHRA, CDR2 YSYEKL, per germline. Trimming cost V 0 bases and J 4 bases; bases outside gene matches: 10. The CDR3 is CASSQDRGGSLSDTQYF. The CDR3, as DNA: TGCGCCAGCAGCCAAGATCGGGGCGGGAGTTTGTCAGATACGCAGTATTTT.

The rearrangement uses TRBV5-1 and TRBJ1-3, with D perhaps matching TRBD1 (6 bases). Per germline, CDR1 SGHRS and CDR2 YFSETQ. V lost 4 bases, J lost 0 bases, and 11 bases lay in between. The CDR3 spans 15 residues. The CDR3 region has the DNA TGCGCCAGCAGCCCAGGAGGGGGCTCTGGAAACACCATATATTTT. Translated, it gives CASSPGGGSGNTIYF.

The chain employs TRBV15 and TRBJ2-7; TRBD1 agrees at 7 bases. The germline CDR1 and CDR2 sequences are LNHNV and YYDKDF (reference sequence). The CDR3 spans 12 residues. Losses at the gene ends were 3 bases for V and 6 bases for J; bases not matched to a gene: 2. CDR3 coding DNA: TGTGCCACCAGCAGCCGGGACAGCGAGCAGTACTTC. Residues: CATSSRDSEQYF.

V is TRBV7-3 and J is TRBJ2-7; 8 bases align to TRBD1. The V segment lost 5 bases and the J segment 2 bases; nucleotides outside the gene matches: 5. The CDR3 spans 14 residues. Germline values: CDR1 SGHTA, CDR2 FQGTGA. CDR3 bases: TGTGCCAGCAGCGCGACAGGGGACGCCTACGAGCAGTACTTC. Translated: CASSATGDAYEQYF.

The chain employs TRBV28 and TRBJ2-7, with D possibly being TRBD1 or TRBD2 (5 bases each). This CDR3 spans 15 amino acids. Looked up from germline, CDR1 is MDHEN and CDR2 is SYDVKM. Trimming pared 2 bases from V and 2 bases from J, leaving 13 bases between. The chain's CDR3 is CASSLTGQAPYEQYF. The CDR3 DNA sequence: TGTGCCAGCAGTTTAACGGGGCAGGCCCCCTACGAGCAGTACTTC.

CDR3 nucleotide sequence: TGCGCCAGCAGCAAGAGCGGGACAGGAACCGAAAAACTGTTTTTT. Protein: CASSKSGTGTEKLFF. The chain recombines TRBV5-1 with TRBJ1-4, with TRBD1 matching 8 bases. Trimming at V came to 4 bases and at J to 8 bases, leaving 10 bases not matched to a gene. This CDR3 is built from 15 residues. CDR1 SGHRS and CDR2 YFSETQ come from the germline V gene.

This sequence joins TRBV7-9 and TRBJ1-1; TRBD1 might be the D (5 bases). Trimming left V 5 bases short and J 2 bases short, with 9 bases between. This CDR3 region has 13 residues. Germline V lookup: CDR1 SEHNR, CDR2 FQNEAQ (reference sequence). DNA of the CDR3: TGTGCCAGCAGCCCGACAGTCAACACTGAAGCTTTCTTT. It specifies CASSPTVNTEAFF. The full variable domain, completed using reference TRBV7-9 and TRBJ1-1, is DTGVSQNPRHKITKRGQNVTFRCDPISEHNRLYWYRQTLGQGPEFLTYFQNEAQLEKSRLLSDRFSAERPKGSFSTLEIQRTEQGDSAMYLCASSPTVNTEAFFGQGTRLTVV.

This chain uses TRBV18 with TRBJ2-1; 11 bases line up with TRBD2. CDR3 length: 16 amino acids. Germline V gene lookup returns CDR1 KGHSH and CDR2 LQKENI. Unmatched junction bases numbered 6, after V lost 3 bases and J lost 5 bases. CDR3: CASSPLAGGLHNEQFF. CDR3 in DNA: TGTGCCAGCTCACCGCTAGCGGGGGGACTCCACAATGAGCAGTTCTTC.

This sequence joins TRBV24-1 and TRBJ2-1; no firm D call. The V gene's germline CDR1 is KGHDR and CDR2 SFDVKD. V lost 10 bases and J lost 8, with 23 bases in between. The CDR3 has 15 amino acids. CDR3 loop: CATRASRPPNDEQFF. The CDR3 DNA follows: TGTGCCACTAGAGCCTCTAGGCCCCCGAACGATGAGCAGTTCTTC.

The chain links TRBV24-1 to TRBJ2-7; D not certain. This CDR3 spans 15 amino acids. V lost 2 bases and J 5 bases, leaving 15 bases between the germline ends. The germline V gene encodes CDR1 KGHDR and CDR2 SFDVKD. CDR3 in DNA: TGTGCCACCAGTGATTCCCCCGGGTCCGGCGACGAGCAGTACTTC. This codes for CATSDSPGSGDEQYF.

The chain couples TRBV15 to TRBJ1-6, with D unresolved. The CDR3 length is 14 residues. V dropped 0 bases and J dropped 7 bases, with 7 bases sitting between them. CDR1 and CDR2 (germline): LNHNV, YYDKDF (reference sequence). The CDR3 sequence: CATSRDSLNSPLHF. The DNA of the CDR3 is TGTGCCACCAGCAGAGATTCCCTAAATTCACCCCTCCACTTT.

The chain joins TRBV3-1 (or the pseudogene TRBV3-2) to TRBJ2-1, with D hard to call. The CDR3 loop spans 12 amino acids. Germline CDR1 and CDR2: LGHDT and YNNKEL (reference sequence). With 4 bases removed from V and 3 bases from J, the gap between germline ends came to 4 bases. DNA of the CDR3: TGTGCCAGCAGCCCCGACTACAATGAGCAGTTCTTC. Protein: CASSPDYNEQFF.

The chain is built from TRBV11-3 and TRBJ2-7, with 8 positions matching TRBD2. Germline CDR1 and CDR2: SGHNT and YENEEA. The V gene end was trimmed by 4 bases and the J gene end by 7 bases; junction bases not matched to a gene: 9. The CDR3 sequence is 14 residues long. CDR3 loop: CASSSRAGGGEQYF. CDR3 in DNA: TGTGCCAGCAGCTCTAGGGCGGGAGGCGGGGAGCAGTACTTC.

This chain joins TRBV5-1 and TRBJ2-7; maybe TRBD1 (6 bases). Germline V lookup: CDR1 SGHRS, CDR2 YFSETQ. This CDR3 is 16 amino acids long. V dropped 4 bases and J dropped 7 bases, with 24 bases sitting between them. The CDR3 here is CASSLGDTSGRREQYF. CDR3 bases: TGCGCCAGCAGCCTGGGGGACACTTCGGGACGCCGGGAGCAGTACTTC.